This TCR beta chain was retrieved from a study of naive and memory T cell subsets. Ten or more counts support this clonotype. The sample's treatment: skin biopsy from PPD injection site in Mantoux-positive individual. An oligonucleotide containing a UMI was ligated to the 3' end of TCR cDNA. Four PCR rounds used nested alpha and beta constant region primers plus the SP2 primer. MiXCR was run by TCRdb on the UMI-ligation and nested PCR reads, yielding one entry per CDR3 protein. The table includes approximately 21,000 distinct CDR3 sequences, around 6% detected once. The CDR3 is 15 amino acids. V was pared by 0 bases and J by 3 bases, with 11 bases between. Germline CDR1 reads SGHRS; CDR2 reads YFSETQ.

Sequenced material: skin, taken from a tuberculin skin test site. V gene TRBV5-1 combines with J gene TRBJ2-3; possibly TRBD1 for D (6 bases). The TCR originated in an adult in good health. Here the CDR3 reads CASSLVQGRTDTQYF. The CDR3 DNA follows: TGCGCCAGCAGCTTGGTACAGGGTAGAACAGATACGCAGTATTTT.